Each of the 17 T cell receptor beta chains below was sequenced from the same sample in a study of a mutant IDH1 vaccine in newly diagnosed glioma. The antigens these receptors bind are not known. TCRdb keeps only in-frame clones here, not all; method: immunoSEQ multiplex PCR. The sample has over 30,000 clones; 60% to 85% are singletons. The time point here: week 35, safety follow-up. Topical imiquimod accompanied each vaccine dose, which consisted of 300 ug of mutant IDH1 20-mer peptide. This sample comprised PBMCs, obtained from a glioma patient whose treatment included an IDH1 peptide vaccine. The receptors were gathered from a woman aged 25 to 39 with glioma. Some clones in this sample may be carry-over from other donors' samples.

The V gene is TRBV30, the J gene TRBJ1-6; 7 nucleotides match TRBD1. V lost 2 bases to trimming and J lost 9 bases; unmatched junction nucleotides: 7. Germline CDR1 is GTSNPN and CDR2 is SVGIG (reference sequence). This CDR3 is 14 amino acids long. The CDR3 region is CAWSLGTEGSPLHF. CDR3 nucleotides: TGTGCCTGGAGTCTAGGGACAGAGGGTTCACCCCTCCACTTT.

This rearrangement joins TRBV19 to TRBJ2-3; 7 bases fit TRBD1. This CDR3 region has 13 residues. Germline CDR1 and CDR2: LNHDA and SQIVND (reference sequence). Unmatched junction bases numbered 2, after V lost 5 bases and J lost 3 bases. The chain's CDR3 is CASSPGGTDTQYF. CDR3 DNA: TGTGCCAGTAGTCCAGGGGGTACAGATACGCAGTATTTT.

The chain links TRBV7-2 to TRBJ1-1; D might be TRBD1 (6 bases). The CDR3 has 15 residues. Trimming pared 5 bases from V and 3 bases from J, leaving 16 bases between. Germline V gene lookup returns CDR1 SGHTA and CDR2 FQGNSA. The CDR3 sequence is CASSVNHREDTEAFF. The CDR3, as DNA: TGTGCCAGCAGCGTTAACCACAGGGAAGACACTGAAGCTTTCTTT.

This clone was recorded once. Here the CDR3 DNA reads TGTGCCAGCAGCTCCCTCCCGGGACTAGTGGGCACCGGGGAGCTGTTTTTT. This translates into CASSSLPGLVGTGELFF. The rearrangement joins TRBV7-8 to TRBJ2-2; 8 bases line up with TRBD2. Germline V gene sequence: CDR1 SGHVS, CDR2 FQNEAQ. The CDR3 is 17 residues long. V dropped 4 bases and J dropped 4; count of bases not matched to a gene: 11.

This clone occurred once. The genes are TRBV4-1 and TRBJ1-1, with D unclear. The CDR3 is made up of 17 amino acids. V was pared by 5 bases and J by 1 base, with 20 bases between. Germline CDR1 MGHRA, CDR2 YSYEKL. DNA for the CDR3: TGCGCCAGCAGCGACATATCCTTGGGAAGGCGGAACACTGAAGCTTTCTTT. Residues: CASSDISLGRRNTEAFF.

The J gene is TRBJ2-1, the V gene TRBV7-9; D unresolved. The CDR3 loop spans 12 amino acids. Germline V gene data show CDR1 as SEHNR and CDR2 as FQNEAQ (reference sequence). V dropped 5 bases and J dropped 5 bases, with 7 bases sitting between them. CDR3: CASSPRDNEQFF. The CDR3, as DNA: TGTGCCAGCAGCCCCCGGGACAATGAGCAGTTCTTC.

This clone was observed a handful of times. The genes are TRBV11-2 and TRBJ1-1, with TRBD1 as a possible D gene (5 bases). The V and J ends lost 4 bases and 6 bases respectively, with 15 bases between them. The CDR3 loop spans 14 amino acids. The germline V gene encodes CDR1 SGHAT and CDR2 FQNNGV. The CDR3 DNA follows: TGTGCCAGCAGCTCCTTACTCGGGACGCCTGAAGCTTTCTTT. This encodes CASSSLLGTPEAFF. Variable domain in full (rest from reference TRBV11-2 and TRBJ1-1): EAGVAQSPRYKIIEKRQSVAFWCNPISGHATLYWYQQILGQGPKLLIQFQNNGVVDDSQLPKDRFSAERLKGVDSTLKIQPAKLEDSAVYLCASSSLLGTPEAFFGQGTRLTVV.

The CDR3 DNA sequence: TGTGCCAGTTCCCCGGGACTAGCGGGAGTAACCGGGGAGCTGTTTTTT. Translating it yields CASSPGLAGVTGELFF. V and J are TRBV27 and TRBJ2-2, with TRBD2 matching 14 bases. With 9 bases clipped from V and 5 bases from J, the junction kept 8 bases outside the gene matches. Germline CDR1 is MNHEY and CDR2 is SMNVEV (reference sequence). The CDR3 length is 16 residues.

The genes are TRBV6-1 and TRBJ2-5; tentative D call: TRBD2 (6 bases). From germline, CDR1 is MNHNS and CDR2 SASEGT. V dropped 2 bases and J dropped 5 bases, with 9 bases sitting between them. This CDR3 is 13 amino acids long. CDR3 nucleotide sequence: TGTGCCAGCAGTGAACGTGGAGGGGAGACCCAGTACTTC. It specifies CASSERGGETQYF.

This chain uses TRBV6-1 with TRBJ1-5, with D perhaps TRBD1 (6 bases). In germline, CDR1 is MNHNS, CDR2 SASEGT. The CDR3 extends over 15 amino acids. V was shortened by 8 bases and J by 0 bases, with 14 bases between the two germline ends. CDR3 bases: TGTGCCAGCTTGGACAGCAGTTATAGCAATCAGCCCCAGCATTTT. Translated, it gives CASLDSSYSNQPQHF.

The chain has TRBV13 and TRBJ1-3, with no clear D. V was pared by 5 bases and J by 3 bases, with 17 bases between. Germline V lookup: CDR1 PRHDT, CDR2 FYEKMQ (reference sequence). CDR3 length: 16 residues. CDR3 sequence reads: CASSPNGGGDGNTIYF. CDR3 DNA: TGTGCCAGCAGCCCTAACGGCGGAGGTGATGGAAACACCATATATTTT.

This clone was observed a handful of times. This chain links TRBV28 with TRBJ2-3; 16 bases map to TRBD2. V lost 6 bases, J lost 9 bases, and 21 bases stayed unmatched. This CDR3 is 20 amino acids long. Germline CDR1 and CDR2: MDHEN and SYDVKM. CDR3 region: CASSQTPGLAGGPAVSTQYF. The CDR3 DNA follows: TGTGCCAGCAGCCAAACCCCGGGACTAGCGGGAGGGCCGGCGGTCTCGACGCAGTATTTT.

J is TRBJ2-7 and V is TRBV10-3; TRBD2 might be the D (6 bases). Germline V gene lookup returns CDR1 ENHRY and CDR2 SYGVKD. V lost 7 bases and J lost 0, with 19 bases in between. CDR3 length: 16 amino acids. CDR3 in amino acids: CAINSNRGSGSYEQYF. As DNA, the CDR3 is TGTGCCATCAATAGTAATCGGGGTAGCGGCTCCTACGAGCAGTACTTC.

The rearrangement uses TRBV7-6 and TRBJ1-5; no definite D call. Per germline, CDR1 SGHVS and CDR2 FNYEAQ. V lost 3 bases, J lost 7 bases, and 10 bases lay in between. The CDR3 contains 13 residues. The CDR3 coding sequence is TGTGCCAGCAGCTTGGAGGGTGGACAGCCCCAGCATTTT. Encoded protein: CASSLEGGQPQHF.

The chain carries TRBV7-9 and TRBJ1-4; D uncertain. Germline CDR1 reads SEHNR; CDR2 reads FQNEAQ (reference sequence). The CDR3 runs 13 residues. The V end was cut by 6 bases, the J end by 7 bases, with 12 bases between. The CDR3 DNA sequence: TGTGCCAGCAGTCCCGCCGGCAGTGAAAAACTGTTTTTT. It codes for CASSPAGSEKLFF. Supplemented by reference TRBV7-9 and TRBJ1-4, the full variable domain reads DTGVSQNPRHKITKRGQNVTFRCDPISEHNRLYWYRQTLGQGPEFLTYFQNEAQLEKSRLLSDRFSAERPKGSFSTLEIQRTEQGDSAMYLCASSPAGSEKLFFGSGTQLSVL.

This clone occurred a few times. The V call is TRBV6-5, the J call TRBJ1-1, with D unresolved. The CDR3 loop spans 14 amino acids. With 5 bases removed from V and 0 bases from J, the gap between germline ends came to 10 bases. CDR1 and CDR2 (germline): MNHEY, SVGAGI. The CDR3 region has the DNA TGTGCCAGCAGTCGTGCGAGCATGAACACTGAAGCTTTCTTT. Translated: CASSRASMNTEAFF.

The rearrangement joins TRBV6-5 to TRBJ1-4; D perhaps matches TRBD1 (6 bases). Germline V gene sequence: CDR1 MNHEY, CDR2 SVGAGI. The CDR3 loop spans 13 amino acids. With 8 bases removed from V and 8 bases from J, the gap between germline ends came to 15 bases. The CDR3 here is CASGGAGGEKLFF. The CDR3 region has the DNA TGTGCCAGCGGGGGCGCCGGGGGGGAAAAACTGTTTTTT.